Each of the 9 T cell receptor beta chains below was sequenced from the same sample in a study of PD-L1 blockade in urothelial cancer. Only in-frame clones appear in the TCRdb table, and some are missing; sequencing was by immunoSEQ multiplex PCR. Altogether 30,000 to 45,000 clones are present, roughly 90% being singletons, with the ten largest covering around 8%. Sequences were derived from PBMCs, sampled around atezolizumab (anti-PD-L1) treatment. These receptors were collected from a man in his 70s with urothelial cancer.

The chain links TRBV4-1 to TRBJ2-1, with TRBD2 identical over 11 bases. This CDR3 has 16 amino acids. CDR1 and CDR2 (germline): MGHRA, YSYEKL. V dropped 2 bases and J dropped 5; count of bases not matched to a gene: 5. Here the CDR3 reads CASSQISGLADNEQFF. As DNA, the CDR3 is TGCGCCAGCAGCCAAATTTCGGGACTAGCGGACAATGAGCAGTTCTTC.

This sequence joins TRBV28 and TRBJ2-3, with 7 bases that match TRBD2. The V gene end was trimmed by 2 bases and the J gene end by 1 base; junction bases not matched to a gene: 9. The CDR3 covers 17 residues. From germline, CDR1 is MDHEN and CDR2 SYDVKM. CDR3 amino acids: CASSLLAGVIGTDTQYF. The CDR3 bases are TGTGCCAGCAGTTTACTTGCGGGAGTGATAGGCACAGATACGCAGTATTTT.

In this sample, this clone turned up once. The V and J genes are TRBV19 and TRBJ1-3; 9 positions match TRBD1. V was clipped by 6 bases and J by 8 bases; unmatched bases: 8. Germline values: CDR1 LNHDA, CDR2 SQIVND (reference sequence). CDR3 length: 14 amino acids. This CDR3 reads CASSPPGQGDTIYF. The DNA of the CDR3 is TGTGCCAGTAGCCCGCCGGGACAGGGAGACACCATATATTTT.

The V and J genes are TRBV6-4 and TRBJ2-3; 8 bases are a match to TRBD2. The CDR3 covers 15 residues. Losses at the gene ends were 3 bases for V and 0 bases for J; bases not matched to a gene: 2. CDR1 is MRHNA and CDR2 is SNTAGT in the germline V gene. The CDR3 region has the DNA TGTGCCAGCAGTGAGGAGCGGGGGAGCACAGATACGCAGTATTTT. Protein product: CASSEERGSTDTQYF.

J is TRBJ2-3 and V is TRBV5-1, with a tentative D call TRBD1 (5 bases). The germline V gene has CDR1 SGHRS and CDR2 YFSETQ. The CDR3 length is 17 residues. V lost 0 bases and J lost 0, with 14 bases in between. The CDR3 bases are TGCGCCAGCAGCTTGGGGGTTGGTGGGGCTAGCACAGATACGCAGTATTTT. Its translation is CASSLGVGGASTDTQYF.

CDR3 sequence: CASSTAIQGPGGYTF. The CDR3 DNA reads TGTGCCAGCTCCACCGCGATACAGGGGCCGGGGGGCTACACCTTC. The V and J genes are TRBV18 and TRBJ1-2, with 7 bases matching TRBD1. J lost 8 bases, V lost 6 bases, and 15 bases had no gene match. CDR1 is KGHSH, CDR2 LQKENI, per germline. CDR3 length equals 15 residues. The whole variable domain, remainder taken from reference TRBV18 and TRBJ1-2, is NAGVMQNPRHLVRRRGQEARLRCSPMKGHSHVYWYRQLPEEGLKFMVYLQKENIIDESGMPKERFSAEFPKEGPSILRIQQVVRGDSAAYFCASSTAIQGPGGYTFGSGTRLTVV.

The chain combines TRBV28 with TRBJ2-2, with D perhaps TRBD2 (5 bases). Germline V gene data show CDR1 as MDHEN and CDR2 as SYDVKM. The CDR3 has 12 amino acids. Trimming shortened V by 6 bases and J by 6 bases, and 8 bases separated the two germline ends. The CDR3 spells CASRRAAGELFF. In nucleotides, the CDR3 is TGTGCCAGCAGGAGGGCTGCCGGGGAGCTGTTTTTT.

The V call is TRBV4-1, the J call TRBJ1-1; TRBD1 matches 8 bases. V shed 0 bases, J shed 5 bases, and the junction held 5 bases outside the gene matches. This CDR3 spans 15 amino acids. CDR1 and CDR2 from the germline V gene are MGHRA and YSYEKL. CDR3 nucleotides: TGCGCCAGCAGCCAAGAGGACAGGGTGGAGACTGAAGCTTTCTTT. This sequence encodes CASSQEDRVETEAFF.

This clone was seen once. The chain combines TRBV19 with TRBJ1-1; tentatively, D is TRBD1 (5 bases). Germline values: CDR1 LNHDA, CDR2 SQIVND (reference sequence). The CDR3 spans 14 residues. Between the trimmed V and J ends, which lost 5 bases and 4 bases, there was a span of 14 bases. CDR3 sequence: CASSFRGWSTEAFF. The CDR3 nucleotides are TGTGCCAGTAGTTTTAGGGGTTGGAGCACTGAAGCTTTCTTT.